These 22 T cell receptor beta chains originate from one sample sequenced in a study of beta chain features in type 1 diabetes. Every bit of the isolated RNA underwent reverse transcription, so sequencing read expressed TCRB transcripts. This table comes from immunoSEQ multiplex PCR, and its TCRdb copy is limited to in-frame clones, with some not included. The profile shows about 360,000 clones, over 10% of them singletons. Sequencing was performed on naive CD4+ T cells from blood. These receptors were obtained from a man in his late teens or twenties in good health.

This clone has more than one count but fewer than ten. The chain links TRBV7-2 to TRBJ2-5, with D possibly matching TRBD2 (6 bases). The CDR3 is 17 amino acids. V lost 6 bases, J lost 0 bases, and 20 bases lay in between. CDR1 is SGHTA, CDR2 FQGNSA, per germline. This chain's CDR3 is CASSPGRRPRHQETQYF. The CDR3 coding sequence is TGTGCCAGCAGTCCAGGGAGGCGCCCCCGCCACCAAGAGACCCAGTACTTC.

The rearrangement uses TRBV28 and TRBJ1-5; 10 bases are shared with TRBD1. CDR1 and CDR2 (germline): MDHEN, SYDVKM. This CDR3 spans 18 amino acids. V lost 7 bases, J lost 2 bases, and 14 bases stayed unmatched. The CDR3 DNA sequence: TGTGCCAGCACCGATCCGGGACAGGGGATTTCTGGCAATCAGCCCCAGCATTTT. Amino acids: CASTDPGQGISGNQPQHF.

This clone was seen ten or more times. The CDR3 DNA sequence: TGTGCCGGCGGGAGGGCCTACGAGCAGTACTTC. This translates into CAGGRAYEQYF. J is TRBJ2-7 and V is TRBV28; 9 bases align to TRBD2. The CDR3 runs 11 residues. Per germline, CDR1 MDHEN and CDR2 SYDVKM. V trimming: 11 bases; J trimming: 2 bases; junction bases outside the gene matches: 1.

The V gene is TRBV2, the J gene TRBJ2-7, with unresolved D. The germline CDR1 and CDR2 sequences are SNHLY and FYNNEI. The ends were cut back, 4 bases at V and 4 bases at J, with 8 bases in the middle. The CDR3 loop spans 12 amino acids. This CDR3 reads CASSVTVYEQYF. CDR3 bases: TGTGCCAGCAGTGTAACGGTGTACGAGCAGTACTTC.

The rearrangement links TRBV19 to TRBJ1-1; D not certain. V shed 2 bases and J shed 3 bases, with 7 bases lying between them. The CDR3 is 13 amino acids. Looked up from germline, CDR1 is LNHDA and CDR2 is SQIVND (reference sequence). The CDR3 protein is CASSITRDTEAFF. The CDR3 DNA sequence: TGTGCCAGTAGTATAACTCGCGACACTGAAGCTTTCTTT.

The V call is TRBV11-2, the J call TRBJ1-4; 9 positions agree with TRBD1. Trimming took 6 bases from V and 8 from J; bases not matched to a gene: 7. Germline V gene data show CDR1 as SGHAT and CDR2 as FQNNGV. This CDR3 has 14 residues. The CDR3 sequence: CASRPGQGREKLFF. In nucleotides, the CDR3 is TGTGCCAGCAGGCCGGGACAGGGTCGGGAAAAACTGTTTTTT.

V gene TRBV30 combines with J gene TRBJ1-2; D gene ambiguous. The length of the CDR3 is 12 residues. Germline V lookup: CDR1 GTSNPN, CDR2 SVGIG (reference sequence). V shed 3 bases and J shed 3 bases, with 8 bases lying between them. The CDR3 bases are TGTGCCTGGAGCCTGACTGACTATGGCTACACCTTC. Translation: CAWSLTDYGYTF.

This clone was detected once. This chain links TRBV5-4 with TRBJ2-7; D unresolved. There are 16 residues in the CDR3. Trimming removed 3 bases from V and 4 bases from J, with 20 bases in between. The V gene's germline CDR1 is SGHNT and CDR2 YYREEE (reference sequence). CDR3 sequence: CASSSYKVGSLYEQYF. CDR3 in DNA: TGTGCCAGCAGCTCGTACAAGGTGGGTAGCTTGTACGAGCAGTACTTC.

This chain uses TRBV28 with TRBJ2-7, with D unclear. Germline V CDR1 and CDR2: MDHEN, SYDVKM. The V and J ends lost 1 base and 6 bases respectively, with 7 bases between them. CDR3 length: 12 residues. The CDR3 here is CASSLSSVEQYF. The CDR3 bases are TGTGCCAGCAGTTTATCATCGGTCGAGCAGTACTTC.

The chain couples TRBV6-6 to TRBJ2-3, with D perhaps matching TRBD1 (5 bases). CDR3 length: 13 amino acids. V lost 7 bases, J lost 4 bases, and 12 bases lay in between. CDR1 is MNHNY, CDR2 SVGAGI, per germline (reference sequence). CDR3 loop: CASIEKGADTQYF. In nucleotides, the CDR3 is TGTGCCAGCATAGAGAAAGGGGCAGATACGCAGTATTTT.

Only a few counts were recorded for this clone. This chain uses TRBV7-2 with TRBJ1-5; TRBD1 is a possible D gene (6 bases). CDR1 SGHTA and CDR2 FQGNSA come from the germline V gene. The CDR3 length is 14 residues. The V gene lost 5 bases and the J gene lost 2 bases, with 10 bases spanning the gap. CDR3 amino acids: CASSLGHRNQPQHF. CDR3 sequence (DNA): TGTGCCAGCAGCCTGGGACACCGCAATCAGCCCCAGCATTTT.

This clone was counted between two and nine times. CDR3 sequence (DNA): TGTGCCAGCAGCTTAGGGGCAGGCCAAGAGACCCAGTACTTC. This codes for CASSLGAGQETQYF. The gene calls are TRBV7-9 and TRBJ2-5, with unresolved D. The CDR3 has 14 amino acids. Germline CDR1 SEHNR, CDR2 FQNEAQ (reference sequence). Trimming shortened V by 1 base and J by 1 base, and 7 bases separated the two germline ends.

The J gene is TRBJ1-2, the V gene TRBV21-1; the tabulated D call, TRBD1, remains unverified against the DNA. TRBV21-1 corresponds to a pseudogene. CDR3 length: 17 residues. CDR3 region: CASTIPASGIANYGYTF. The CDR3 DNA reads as TGTGCCAGCACCATCCCCGCATCAGGGATAGCTAACTATGGCTACACCTTC.

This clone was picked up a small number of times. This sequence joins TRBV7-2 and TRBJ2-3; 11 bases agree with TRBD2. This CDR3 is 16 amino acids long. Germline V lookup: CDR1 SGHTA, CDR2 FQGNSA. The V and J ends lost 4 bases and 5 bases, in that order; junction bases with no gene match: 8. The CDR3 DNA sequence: TGTGCCAGCAGCTATAGCGGGAGGGCCGTGGGAGATACGCAGTATTTT. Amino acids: CASSYSGRAVGDTQYF. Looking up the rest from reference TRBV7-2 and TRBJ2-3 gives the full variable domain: GAGVSQSPSNKVTEKGKDVELRCDPISGHTALYWYRQSLGQGLEFLIYFQGNSAPDKSGLPSDRFSAERTGGSVSTLTIQRTQQEDSAVYLCASSYSGRAVGDTQYFGPGTRLTVL.

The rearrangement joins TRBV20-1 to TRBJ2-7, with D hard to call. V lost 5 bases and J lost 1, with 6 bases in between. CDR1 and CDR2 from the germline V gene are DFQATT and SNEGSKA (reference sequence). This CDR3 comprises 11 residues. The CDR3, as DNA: TGCAGTGCTGCACAATCCTACGAGCAGTACTTC. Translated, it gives CSAAQSYEQYF.

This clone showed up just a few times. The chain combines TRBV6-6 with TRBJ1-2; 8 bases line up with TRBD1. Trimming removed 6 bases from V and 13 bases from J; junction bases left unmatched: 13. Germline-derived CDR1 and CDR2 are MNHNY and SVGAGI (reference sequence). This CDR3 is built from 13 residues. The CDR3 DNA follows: TGTGCCAGCAGAACCCAGGGGGCGGGTTTAACCACCTTC. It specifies CASRTQGAGLTTF.

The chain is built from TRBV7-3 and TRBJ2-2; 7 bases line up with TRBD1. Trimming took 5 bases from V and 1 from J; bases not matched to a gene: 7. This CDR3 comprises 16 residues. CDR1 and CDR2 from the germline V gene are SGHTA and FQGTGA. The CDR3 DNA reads TGTGCCAGCAGCCTCACCAGGGGGATGAACACCGGGGAGCTGTTTTTT. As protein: CASSLTRGMNTGELFF.

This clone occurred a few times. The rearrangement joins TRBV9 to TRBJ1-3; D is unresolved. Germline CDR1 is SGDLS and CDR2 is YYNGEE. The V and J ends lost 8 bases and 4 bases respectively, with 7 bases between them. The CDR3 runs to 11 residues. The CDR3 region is CASERGNTIYF. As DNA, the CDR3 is TGTGCCAGTGAGCGGGGAAACACCATATATTTT.

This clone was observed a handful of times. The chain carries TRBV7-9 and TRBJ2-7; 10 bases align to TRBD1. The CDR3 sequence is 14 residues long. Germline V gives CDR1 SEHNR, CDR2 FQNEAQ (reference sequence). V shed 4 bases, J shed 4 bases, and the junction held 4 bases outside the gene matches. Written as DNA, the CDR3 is TGTGCCAGCAGCTGGAGACAGGGGGCGTACGAGCAGTACTTC. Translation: CASSWRQGAYEQYF.

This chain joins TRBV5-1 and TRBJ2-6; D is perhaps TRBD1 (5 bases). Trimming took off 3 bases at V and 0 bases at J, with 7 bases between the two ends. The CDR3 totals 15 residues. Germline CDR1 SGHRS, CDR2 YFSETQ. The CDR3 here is CASSSGSSGANVLTF. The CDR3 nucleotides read TGCGCCAGCAGCTCAGGGTCCTCTGGGGCCAACGTCCTGACTTTC.

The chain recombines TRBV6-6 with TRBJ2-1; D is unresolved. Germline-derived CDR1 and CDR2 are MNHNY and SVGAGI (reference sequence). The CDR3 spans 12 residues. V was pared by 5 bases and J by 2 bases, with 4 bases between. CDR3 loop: CASSAAYNEQFF. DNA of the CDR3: TGTGCCAGCAGTGCAGCCTACAATGAGCAGTTCTTC.

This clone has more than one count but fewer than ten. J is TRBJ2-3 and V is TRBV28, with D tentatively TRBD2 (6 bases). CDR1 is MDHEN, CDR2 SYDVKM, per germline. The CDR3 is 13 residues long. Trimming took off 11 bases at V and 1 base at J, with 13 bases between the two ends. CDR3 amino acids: CALVASGTDTQYF. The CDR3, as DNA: TGTGCCTTGGTGGCTAGCGGCACAGATACGCAGTATTTT.